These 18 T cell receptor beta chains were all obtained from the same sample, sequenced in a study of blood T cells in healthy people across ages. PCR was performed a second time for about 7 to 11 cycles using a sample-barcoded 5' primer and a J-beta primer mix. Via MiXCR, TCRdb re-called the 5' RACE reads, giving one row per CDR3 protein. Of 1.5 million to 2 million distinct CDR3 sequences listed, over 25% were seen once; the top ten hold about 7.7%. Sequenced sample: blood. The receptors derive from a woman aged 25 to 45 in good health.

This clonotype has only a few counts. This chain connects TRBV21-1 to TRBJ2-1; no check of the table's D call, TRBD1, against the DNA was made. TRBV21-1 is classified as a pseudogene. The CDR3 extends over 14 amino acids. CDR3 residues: CASSKGQGADEQFF. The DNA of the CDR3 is TGTGCCAGCAGCAAAGGTCAGGGGGCGGATGAGCAGTTCTTC.

CDR3 loop: CSARDRRGLDTQYF. In DNA form, the CDR3 reads TGCAGTGCTAGAGATCGAAGGGGCTTGGATACGCAGTATTTT. The chain has TRBV20-1 and TRBJ2-3, with D possibly being TRBD1 (5 bases). The CDR3 is made up of 14 amino acids. Trimming shortened V by 0 bases and J by 6 bases, and 13 bases separated the two germline ends. Germline lookup yields CDR1 DFQATT and CDR2 SNEGSKA (reference sequence).

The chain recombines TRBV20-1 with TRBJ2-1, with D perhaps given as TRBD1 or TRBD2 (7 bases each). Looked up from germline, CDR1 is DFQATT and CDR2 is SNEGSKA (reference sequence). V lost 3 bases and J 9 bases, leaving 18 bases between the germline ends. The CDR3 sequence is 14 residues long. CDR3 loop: CSARDSSRGGEQFF. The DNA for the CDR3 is TGCAGTGCTAGGGATTCCTCCAGGGGGGGTGAGCAGTTCTTC.

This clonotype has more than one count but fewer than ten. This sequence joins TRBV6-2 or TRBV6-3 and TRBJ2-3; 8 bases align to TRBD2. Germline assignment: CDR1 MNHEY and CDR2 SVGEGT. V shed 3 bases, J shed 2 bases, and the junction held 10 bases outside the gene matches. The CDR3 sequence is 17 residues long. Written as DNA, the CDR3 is TGTGCCAGCAGTTATCGTGAGCGGGAGCATAACACAGATACGCAGTATTTT. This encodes CASSYREREHNTDTQYF.

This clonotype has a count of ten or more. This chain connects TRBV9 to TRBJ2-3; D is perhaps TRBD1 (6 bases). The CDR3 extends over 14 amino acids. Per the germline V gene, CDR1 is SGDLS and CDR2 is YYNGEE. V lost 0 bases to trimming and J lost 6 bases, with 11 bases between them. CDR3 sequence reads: CASSVVGAGDTQYF. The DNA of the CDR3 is TGTGCCAGCAGCGTAGTGGGGGCAGGGGATACGCAGTATTTT. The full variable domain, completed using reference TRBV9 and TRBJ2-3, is DSGVTQTPKHLITATGQRVTLRCSPRSGDLSVYWYQQSLDQGLQFLIQYYNGEERAKGNILERFSAQQFPDLHSELNLSSLELGDSALYFCASSVVGAGDTQYFGPGTRLTVL.

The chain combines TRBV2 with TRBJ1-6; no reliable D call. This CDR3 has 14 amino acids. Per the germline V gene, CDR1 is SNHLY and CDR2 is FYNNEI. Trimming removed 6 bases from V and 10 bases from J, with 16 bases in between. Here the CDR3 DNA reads TGTGCCAGCAGATTTGGGGAGAACTACTCACCCCTCCACTTT. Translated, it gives CASRFGENYSPLHF.

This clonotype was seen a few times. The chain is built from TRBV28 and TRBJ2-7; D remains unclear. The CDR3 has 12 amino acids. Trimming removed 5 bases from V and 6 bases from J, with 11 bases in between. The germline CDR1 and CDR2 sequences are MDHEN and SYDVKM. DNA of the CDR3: TGTGCCAGCAGTAGGTACCGAATCGAGCAGTACTTC. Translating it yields CASSRYRIEQYF. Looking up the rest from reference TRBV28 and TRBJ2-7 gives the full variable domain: DVKVTQSSRYLVKRTGEKVFLECVQDMDHENMFWYRQDPGLGLRLIYFSYDVKMKEKGDIPEGYSVSREKKERFSLILESASTNQTSMYLCASSRYRIEQYFGPGTRLTVT.

CDR3 sequence: CASSLSGTGNDLAYEQYF. CDR3 nucleotides: TGTGCCAGCAGCCTCTCTGGGACAGGGAACGATCTCGCCTACGAGCAGTACTTC. The V call is TRBV7-9, the J call TRBJ2-7; 9 bases map to TRBD1. CDR1 is SEHNR and CDR2 is FQNEAQ in the germline V gene (reference sequence). This CDR3 comprises 18 residues. V lost 5 bases and J lost 2; bases outside the gene matches: 16.

The CDR3 loop is CASTGQLSYGYTF. The CDR3 region has the DNA TGTGCCAGCACTGGACAGCTCAGTTACGGCTACACCTTC. This chain links TRBV19 with TRBJ1-2; D might be TRBD1 (6 bases). The V end was cut by 9 bases, the J end by 8 bases, with 19 bases between. CDR1 is LNHDA, CDR2 SQIVND, per germline (reference sequence). This CDR3 comprises 13 residues.

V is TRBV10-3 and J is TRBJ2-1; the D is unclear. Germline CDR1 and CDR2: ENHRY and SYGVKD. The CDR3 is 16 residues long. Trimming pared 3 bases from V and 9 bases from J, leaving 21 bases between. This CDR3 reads CAISDEKASSDAEQFF. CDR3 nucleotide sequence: TGTGCCATCAGTGATGAGAAGGCTAGTTCTGACGCTGAGCAGTTCTTC.

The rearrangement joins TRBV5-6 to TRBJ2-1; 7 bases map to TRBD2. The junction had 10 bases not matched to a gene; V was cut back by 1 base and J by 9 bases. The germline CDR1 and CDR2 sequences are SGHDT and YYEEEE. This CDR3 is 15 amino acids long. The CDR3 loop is CASSLKGGGWGEQFF. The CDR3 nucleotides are TGTGCCAGCAGCTTGAAGGGCGGGGGATGGGGTGAGCAGTTCTTC.

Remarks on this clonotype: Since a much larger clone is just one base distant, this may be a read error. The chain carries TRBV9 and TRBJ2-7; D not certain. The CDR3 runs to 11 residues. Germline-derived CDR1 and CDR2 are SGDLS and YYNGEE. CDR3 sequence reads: CASTASYGQYF. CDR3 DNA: TGTGCCAGCACAGCGTCGTACGGGCAGTACTTC.

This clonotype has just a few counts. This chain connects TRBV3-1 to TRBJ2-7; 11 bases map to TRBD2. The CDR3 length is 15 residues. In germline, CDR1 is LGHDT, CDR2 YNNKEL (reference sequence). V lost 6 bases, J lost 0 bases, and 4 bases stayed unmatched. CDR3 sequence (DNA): TGTGCCAGCAGGTCACTAGCGGGGGACTCCTACGAGCAGTACTTC. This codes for CASRSLAGDSYEQYF.

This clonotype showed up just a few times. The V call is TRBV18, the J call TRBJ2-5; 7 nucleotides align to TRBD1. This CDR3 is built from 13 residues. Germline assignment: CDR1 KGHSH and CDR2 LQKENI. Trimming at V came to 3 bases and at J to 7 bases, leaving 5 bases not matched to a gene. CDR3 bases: TGTGCCAGCTCACCCAACAGGGGAGCGACCCAGTACTTC. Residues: CASSPNRGATQYF.

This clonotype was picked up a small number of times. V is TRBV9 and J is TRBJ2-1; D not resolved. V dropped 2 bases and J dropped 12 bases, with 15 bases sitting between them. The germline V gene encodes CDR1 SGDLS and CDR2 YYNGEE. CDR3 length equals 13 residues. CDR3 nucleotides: TGTGCCAGCAGCGTGGGATACAATGAAGGGCAGTTCTTC. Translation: CASSVGYNEGQFF. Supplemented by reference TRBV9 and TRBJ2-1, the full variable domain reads DSGVTQTPKHLITATGQRVTLRCSPRSGDLSVYWYQQSLDQGLQFLIQYYNGEERAKGNILERFSAQQFPDLHSELNLSSLELGDSALYFCASSVGYNEGQFFGPGTRLTVL.

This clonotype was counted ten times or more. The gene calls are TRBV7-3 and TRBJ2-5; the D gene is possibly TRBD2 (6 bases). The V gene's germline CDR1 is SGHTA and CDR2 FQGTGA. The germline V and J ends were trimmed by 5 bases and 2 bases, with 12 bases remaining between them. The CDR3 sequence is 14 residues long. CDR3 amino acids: CASSPGLAQETQYF. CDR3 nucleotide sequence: TGTGCCAGCAGCCCGGGACTTGCACAAGAGACCCAGTACTTC.

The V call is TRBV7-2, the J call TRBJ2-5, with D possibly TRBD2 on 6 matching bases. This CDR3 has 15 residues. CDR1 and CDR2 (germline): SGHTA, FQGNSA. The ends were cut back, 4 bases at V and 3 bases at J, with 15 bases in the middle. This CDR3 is CASSSPTSGEETQYF. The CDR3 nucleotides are TGTGCCAGCAGCTCACCCACTTCGGGGGAAGAGACCCAGTACTTC.

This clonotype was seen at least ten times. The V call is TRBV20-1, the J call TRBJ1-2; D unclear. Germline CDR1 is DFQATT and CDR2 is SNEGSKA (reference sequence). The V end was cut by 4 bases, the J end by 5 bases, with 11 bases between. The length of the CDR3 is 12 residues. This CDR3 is CSATFDGYGYTF. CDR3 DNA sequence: TGCAGTGCTACCTTCGACGGGTATGGCTACACCTTC.